This T cell receptor beta chain was captured by sequencing in a study of blood T cell repertoires in COVID-19. Across the study: The United States, Italy and Spain supplied acute and convalescent COVID-19 samples. T cells, B-cell-depleted T cells, or PBMCs supplied cDNA or gDNA.

As handled by the study authors: How many nucleated cells were present was estimated from reference gene primer amplification. Generated by immunoSEQ multiplex PCR, the TCRdb table keeps only in-frame clones and is missing some. D and trimming were read from the DNA, whereas the V and J calls and clone size are those reported in that table. The repertoire consists of some 290,000 clones, with roughly 91% occurring once and the leading ten covering about 2.1%. Recruitment covered about 26 US areas and drew participants whose ages spanned roughly 18 to 100 years. Germline loops: CDR1 GTSNPN, CDR2 SVGIG (reference sequence). CDR3 size: 15 residues. With V trimmed by 3 bases and J by 5 bases, 9 bases remained unmatched.

Input material: PBMCs or T cells enriched from blood (not recorded which). The receptor was isolated from a woman aged 35 to 49 with acute COVID-19. The rearrangement links TRBV30 to TRBJ2-5; 10 positions match TRBD2. The CDR3 coding sequence is TGTGCCTGGAGCACTAATAGCGGGGGGCCTGAGACCCAGTACTTC. It translates to CAWSTNSGGPETQYF.